These T cell receptor beta chains were read from a single sample in a study of T cell responses to AZD1222 COVID-19 vaccine. The data were produced by immunoSEQ multiplex PCR, yet TCRdb's version contains in-frame clones alone and is incomplete. The sample gives approximately 100,000 clones, approximately 90% of which show up once; around 5.8% is in the top ten. Sequences were derived from peripheral blood, sampled 28 days after the second AZD1222 dose. These receptors were taken from an adult who received the AZD1222 COVID-19 vaccine. Each CDR3 is given with its conserved first and last residue. A D gene is named only where the DNA matches it firmly. Where a row states a size, it is once, few, many or the class of an expanded clone; other rows omit it.

d_call | j_call | v_call | clone_size | cdr3_aa | cdr3_nt
NA | TRBJ2-1 | TRBV14 | NA | CASSPIGVYNEQFF | TGTGCCAGCAGCCCAATAGGGGTATACAATGAGCAGTTCTTC
TRBD1 | TRBJ1-3 | TRBV19 | NA | CASSRTGEVGNTIYF | TGTGCCAGTAGCCGAACAGGGGAAGTTGGAAACACCATATATTTT
NA | TRBJ1-1 | TRBV7-8 | NA | CASSLSATANTEAFF | TGTGCCAGCAGCTTATCAGCGACAGCGAACACTGAAGCTTTCTTT
TRBD1 | TRBJ1-1 | TRBV20-1 | NA | CSASPSRQGGSEAFF | TGCAGTGCTAGTCCTTCGAGACAGGGAGGTTCCGAAGCTTTCTTT
TRBD1 | TRBJ1-3 | TRBV6-6 | NA | CASSPRGQLSGNTIYF | TGTGCCAGCAGTCCCCGGGGACAGCTCTCTGGAAACACCATATATTTT
TRBD1 | TRBJ1-3 | TRBV18 | NA | CASSPDRGLTGNTIYF | TGTGCCAGCTCACCAGACAGGGGCCTGACTGGAAACACCATATATTTT
NA | TRBJ2-2 | TRBV4-2 | NA | CASSQEVAIASGELFF | TGTGCCAGCAGCCAAGAGGTGGCTATAGCGTCCGGGGAGCTGTTTTTT
NA | TRBJ2-3 | TRBV6-5 | NA | CASSYRTSDRPDTQYF | TGTGCCAGCAGTTACCGGACCTCAGATCGACCAGATACGCAGTATTTT
TRBD2 | TRBJ2-7 | TRBV10-3 | NA | CAISGGGGMGEQYF | TGTGCCATCAGTGGTGGGGGGGGAATGGGCGAGCAGTACTTC
TRBD2 | TRBJ2-3 | TRBV3-1/TRBV3-2 | NA | CASSQDGAGGLSTDTQYF | TGTGCCAGCAGCCAAGACGGAGCGGGGGGCCTGAGCACAGATACGCAGTATTTT
NA | TRBJ1-5 | TRBV6-6 | NA | CAAGSYRNQPQHF | TGTGCCGCCGGTTCCTATCGCAATCAGCCCCAGCATTTT
TRBD1 | TRBJ1-2 | TRBV19 | NA | CASTPGQGLYGYTF | TGTGCCAGTACGCCGGGACAGGGTTTGTATGGCTACACCTTC
NA | TRBJ1-1 | TRBV6-2/TRBV6-3 | once | CASSTQGGGTEAFF | TGTGCCAGCAGCACCCAAGGAGGGGGCACTGAAGCTTTCTTT
TRBD2 | TRBJ2-3 | TRBV7-9 | once | CASSSGLAEGTDTQYF | TGTGCCAGCAGCTCCGGACTAGCAGAAGGCACAGATACGCAGTATTTT
NA | TRBJ1-1 | TRBV7-7 | once | CASSLTGNTEAFF | TGTGCTAGCAGCTTAACAGGGAACACTGAAGCTTTCTTT
TRBD1 | TRBJ2-2 | TRBV19 | NA | CASKRGGNTGELFF | TGTGCCAGTAAAAGAGGGGGCAACACCGGGGAGCTGTTTTTT
TRBD1 | TRBJ1-5 | TRBV7-9 | NA | CASSPSMTGANQPQHF | TGTGCCAGCAGCCCGTCTATGACAGGGGCCAATCAGCCCCAGCATTTT
NA | TRBJ1-6 | TRBV2 | NA | CASKADAGSPLHF | TGTGCCAGCAAGGCGGACGCGGGGTCACCCCTCCACTTT
NA | TRBJ2-1 | TRBV5-1 | NA | CASAGSEQFF | TGCGCCAGTGCAGGGAGCGAGCAGTTCTTC
NA | TRBJ2-7 | TRBV2 | NA | CASSPTLGGRDEQYF | TGTGCCAGCAGCCCTACTCTGGGAGGTCGGGACGAGCAGTACTTC
NA | TRBJ1-2 | TRBV6-5 | NA | CASRGPSSGYTF | TGTGCCAGCAGGGGTCCATCCAGCGGCTACACCTTC
NA | TRBJ2-7 | TRBV3-1/TRBV3-2 | NA | CASSQDAVGYEQYF | TGTGCCAGCAGCCAAGATGCCGTGGGCTACGAGCAGTACTTC
TRBD1 | TRBJ1-2 | TRBV5-1 | NA | CASSFGEGASYGYTF | TGCGCCAGCAGCTTCGGGGAGGGGGCTAGCTATGGCTACACCTTC
NA | TRBJ1-1 | TRBV10-3 | NA | CAIKGGIMNTEAFF | TGTGCCATCAAAGGAGGTATCATGAACACTGAAGCTTTCTTT
NA | TRBJ2-7 | TRBV27 | NA | CASSFLRDFKQYF | TGTGCCAGCAGTTTCCTCCGGGATTTTAAGCAGTACTTC
TRBD1 | TRBJ1-5 | TRBV10-1 | NA | CASSRRDRGTQPQHF | TGCGCCAGCAGTAGACGAGACAGGGGAACCCAGCCCCAGCATTTT
NA | TRBJ2-2 | TRBV5-1 | once | CASSLGELSGELFF | TGCGCCAGCAGCTTGGGTGAGCTTTCCGGGGAGCTGTTTTTT
NA | TRBJ2-7 | TRBV6-1 | NA | CASRMGNSYEQYF | TGTGCCAGCCGCATGGGGAACTCCTACGAGCAGTACTTC
NA | TRBJ2-7 | TRBV5-1 | NA | CASSLGDEQYF | TGCGCCAGCAGCTTGGGGGACGAGCAGTACTTC
NA | TRBJ2-3 | TRBV11-2 | NA | CASSSGTRQYF | TGTGCCAGCAGCTCCGGGACCCGGCAGTATTTT
NA | TRBJ1-6 | TRBV9 | NA | CASSAATTASSYNSPLHF | TGTGCCAGCAGCGCGGCGACGACTGCTTCCTCCTATAATTCACCCCTCCACTTT
NA | TRBJ1-5 | TRBV6-5 | NA | CASSPRSISNQPQHF | TGTGCCAGCAGCCCGCGGTCCATTAGCAATCAGCCCCAGCATTTT
TRBD1 | TRBJ2-7 | TRBV7-2 | NA | CASSIDRAYEQYF | TGTGCCAGCAGCATTGACAGGGCCTACGAGCAGTACTTC
NA | TRBJ1-2 | TRBV15 | NA | CATSRVAVSYGYTF | TGTGCCACCAGCAGAGTGGCAGTGAGCTATGGCTACACCTTC
NA | TRBJ2-3 | TRBV11-3 | few | CASSFTSGPTNTQYF | TGTGCCAGCAGCTTCACGTCGGGACCCACCAATACGCAGTATTTT